The 21 T cell receptor beta chains given below trace back to one sample, sequenced in a study of cytomegalovirus exposure and HLA in healthy donors. Amplification used 60 Vbeta primers and 13 Jbeta primers. Assay used: immunoSEQ multiplex PCR; TCRdb lists only in-frame clones, some missing. This sample carries 160,000 or so clones, 70% to 85% of them seen once, and the ten largest clones take over 2%. The sample consisted of PBMCs. The receptors originated from a human donor in good health.

The chain employs TRBV7-3 and TRBJ2-3; 7 bases align to TRBD2. With V trimmed by 5 bases and J by 1 base, 6 bases remained unmatched. CDR1 is SGHTA, CDR2 FQGTGA, per germline. The CDR3 totals 15 residues. The CDR3 sequence is CASSPGLGGTDTQYF. The CDR3 DNA reads TGTGCCAGCAGCCCAGGACTAGGGGGCACAGATACGCAGTATTTT.

Worth noting for this clone: The junction and the germline gene differ at one end; a read error may be behind it. V and J are TRBV7-9 and TRBJ2-3, with 11 bases identical to TRBD2. Germline CDR1 SEHNR, CDR2 FQNEAQ (reference sequence). The CDR3 runs 18 residues. CDR3 sequence reads: CSSSFPRRLAGTTDTQYF. CDR3 coding DNA: TGTTCCAGCAGCTTTCCCCGTCGACTAGCGGGAACCACAGATACGCAGTATTTT. Combining the CDR3 with reference TRBV7-9 and TRBJ2-3 gives the whole variable domain DTGVSQNPRHKITKRGQNVTFRCDPISEHNRLYWYRQTLGQGPEFLTYFQNEAQLEKSRLLSDRFSAERPKGSFSTLEIQRTEQGDSAMYLCSSSFPRRLAGTTDTQYFGPGTRLTVL.

The rearrangement uses TRBV6-6 and TRBJ2-5, with 7 bases that match TRBD1. The CDR3 loop spans 14 amino acids. Germline CDR1 MNHNY, CDR2 SVGAGI (reference sequence). V gave up 4 bases and J gave up 2 bases; unmatched junction bases: 4. This CDR3 is CASSFGTEQETQYF. Here the CDR3 DNA reads TGTGCCAGCAGTTTCGGGACAGAGCAAGAGACCCAGTACTTC.

This clone showed up just a few times. The gene calls are TRBV7-6 and TRBJ1-2; no firm D call. The V end lost 4 bases, the J end lost 4 bases, and 16 bases lay between the germline ends. Germline V gene data show CDR1 as SGHVS and CDR2 as FNYEAQ. The CDR3 covers 15 residues. CDR3 nucleotide sequence: TGTGCCAGCAGCTCTGAGGCCTCGGTCTTCTATGGCTACACCTTC. It yields the protein CASSSEASVFYGYTF.

This clone is a singleton in its sample. In DNA, the CDR3 is TGTGCCAGCAGCCTAACTAGCACAGATACGCAGTATTTT. This gives the protein CASSLTSTDTQYF. The chain combines TRBV9 with TRBJ2-3; D gene ambiguous. The germline V and J ends were trimmed by 4 bases and 0 bases, with 6 bases remaining between them. Germline CDR1 reads SGDLS; CDR2 reads YYNGEE. This CDR3 is 13 amino acids long.

This clone occurred once. This chain joins TRBV19 and TRBJ1-4; possibly TRBD1 for D (5 bases). This CDR3 region has 15 residues. Germline V gives CDR1 LNHDA, CDR2 SQIVND (reference sequence). V was trimmed by 6 bases and J by 11 bases, leaving 22 bases between them. In nucleotides, the CDR3 is TGTGCCAGTAGAAGCAAGACAGACGTACCGGAGAAACTGTTTTTT. Translating it yields CASRSKTDVPEKLFF.

This clone appeared a few times. The rearrangement links TRBV7-8 to TRBJ2-7; 7 bases are shared with TRBD1. CDR1 and CDR2 from the germline V gene are SGHVS and FQNEAQ. The J segment lost 7 bases and the V segment lost 1 base, leaving 7 bases of the junction unmatched. CDR3 size: 14 residues. The CDR3 DNA follows: TGTGCCAGCAGCTTAGTACAGGGGTCAGGTGAGCAGTACTTC. Its translation is CASSLVQGSGEQYF.

V and J are TRBV6-5 and TRBJ2-6, with 9 bases matching TRBD1. CDR3 length: 15 residues. Germline CDR1 is MNHEY and CDR2 is SVGAGI. J lost 2 bases, V lost 8 bases, and 4 bases had no gene match. CDR3 DNA sequence: TGTGCCAGCGGCCGGACAGGGGCTGGGGCCAACGTCCTGACTTTC. It is translated as CASGRTGAGANVLTF.

This rearrangement joins TRBV13 to TRBJ1-2; 8 bases align to TRBD1. The CDR3 has 15 amino acids. V was clipped by 5 bases and J by 7 bases; unmatched bases: 12. CDR1 is PRHDT, CDR2 FYEKMQ, per germline (reference sequence). CDR3 sequence: CASSRKAGQVRGYTF. Here the CDR3 DNA reads TGTGCCAGCAGCCGGAAAGCGGGACAGGTCCGTGGCTACACCTTC.

This chain links TRBV19 with TRBJ2-5, with a weak D call TRBD1 (7 bases). The V end lost 0 bases, the J end lost 4 bases, and 24 bases lay between the germline ends. CDR3 size: 19 residues. CDR1 is LNHDA and CDR2 is SQIVND in the germline V gene (reference sequence). The CDR3 bases are TGTGCCAGTAGTATAGATGGGGGACCCGGGACAGTCGGGGGAGAGACCCAGTACTTC. It specifies CASSIDGGPGTVGGETQYF.

The V gene is TRBV18, the J gene TRBJ1-4; no reliable D call. CDR1 is KGHSH and CDR2 is LQKENI in the germline V gene. V shed 3 bases and J shed 4 bases, with 9 bases lying between them. The CDR3 runs to 14 residues. The CDR3 DNA follows: TGTGCCAGCTCACCCCTGAACAGTAATGAAAAACTGTTTTTT. The encoded protein is CASSPLNSNEKLFF.

The rearrangement joins TRBV9 to TRBJ2-1, with no clear D. The CDR3 covers 15 residues. The germline gives CDR1 SGDLS, CDR2 YYNGEE. V dropped 3 bases and J dropped 0 bases, with 10 bases sitting between them. The CDR3 DNA reads as TGTGCCAGCAGCGACGTAAGGAGCTCCTACAATGAGCAGTTCTTC. Translating it yields CASSDVRSSYNEQFF.

The CDR3 region has the DNA TGTGCCAGCAGCGTAGGTAGTGGTTATAGCTCCGAGCAGTACTTC. Its translation is CASSVGSGYSSEQYF. The gene calls are TRBV9 and TRBJ2-7, with D hard to call. Trimming removed 0 bases from V and 6 bases from J, with 16 bases in between. The CDR3 sequence is 15 residues long. Germline CDR1 and CDR2: SGDLS and YYNGEE.

This clone was counted a few times. This chain uses TRBV10-1 with TRBJ2-3, with D unclear. The length of the CDR3 is 13 residues. Between the trimmed V and J ends, which lost 0 bases and 7 bases, there was a span of 8 bases. The V gene's germline CDR1 is WNHNN and CDR2 SYGVQD (reference sequence). The CDR3 region has the DNA TGCGCCAGCAGTGAGTCCGCGGAGTATACGCAGTATTTT. Amino acids: CASSESAEYTQYF.

V is TRBV5-7 and J is TRBJ1-5; D not resolved. TRBV5-7 is an ORF, and what it does is uncertain. Trimming removed 4 bases at V and 0 bases at J, with 11 bases between. The length of the CDR3 is 15 residues. This CDR3 is CASSPRDPSNQPQHF. The DNA of the CDR3 is TGTGCCAGCAGCCCACGGGATCCTAGCAATCAGCCCCAGCATTTT.

This chain connects TRBV19 to TRBJ2-5; 9 bases match TRBD1. The trim removed 5 bases at V and 4 bases at J, leaving 8 bases unmatched. This CDR3 spans 15 amino acids. Germline V gives CDR1 LNHDA, CDR2 SQIVND (reference sequence). Here the CDR3 reads CASSPHQTGGETQYF. CDR3 DNA: TGTGCCAGTAGTCCGCACCAGACAGGGGGAGAGACCCAGTACTTC.

The chain combines TRBV5-5 with TRBJ2-7; D is unclear. This CDR3 has 13 amino acids. Per germline, CDR1 SGHKS and CDR2 YYEKEE (reference sequence). The germline V and J ends were trimmed by 3 bases and 0 bases, with 7 bases remaining between them. As DNA, the CDR3 is TGTGCCAGCAGCTCAGGTGTCTCCTACGAGCAGTACTTC. Translation: CASSSGVSYEQYF.

V gene TRBV11-2 combines with J gene TRBJ2-1; the D gene is possibly TRBD2 (5 bases). CDR1 and CDR2 from the germline V gene are SGHAT and FQNNGV. This CDR3 has 16 amino acids. Trimming removed 3 bases at V and 4 bases at J, with 16 bases between. DNA of the CDR3: TGTGCCAGCAGCTTCGGTGTCCGTGGGAGATACAATGAGCAGTTCTTC. Translated: CASSFGVRGRYNEQFF.

The chain has TRBV4-3 and TRBJ2-7; D remains unclear. The V end was cut by 0 bases, the J end by 5 bases, with 14 bases between. CDR3 length equals 15 residues. Germline CDR1 and CDR2: LGHNA and YSLEER. The CDR3 region has the DNA TGCGCCAGCAGCCAAGAAGCTGTCACGGAGCACGAGCAGTACTTC. Encoded protein: CASSQEAVTEHEQYF.

The chain recombines TRBV19 with TRBJ1-5, with 7 bases identical to TRBD1. Losses at the gene ends were 9 bases for V and 1 base for J; bases not matched to a gene: 15. The CDR3 runs to 17 residues. In germline, CDR1 is LNHDA, CDR2 SQIVND (reference sequence). CDR3 sequence: CASRPPGQRRSNQPQHF. Here the CDR3 DNA reads TGTGCCAGCCGGCCTCCGGGACAGCGACGAAGCAATCAGCCCCAGCATTTT.

The V gene is TRBV19, the J gene TRBJ1-5; D is unclear. This CDR3 region has 16 residues. Germline CDR1 and CDR2: LNHDA and SQIVND (reference sequence). With 1 base removed from V and 0 bases from J, the gap between germline ends came to 10 bases. The CDR3 protein is CASSIVRGYSNQPQHF. DNA for the CDR3: TGTGCCAGTAGTATAGTTAGAGGGTATAGCAATCAGCCCCAGCATTTT.